The 2 T cell receptor beta chains given below trace back to one sample, sequenced in a study of cytotoxic CD8 clonotypes in ibrutinib-treated CLL. Sequencing used immunoSEQ multiplex PCR; TCRdb keeps in-frame clones, though not all of them. The table has over 45,000 clones, roughly 50% seen once. This material consisted of PBMCs, taken after 24 months of ibrutinib treatment. The receptor set was obtained from a human donor with chronic lymphocytic leukemia.

This clone was found a few times. This chain links TRBV6-5 with TRBJ1-2; D remains ambiguous. In germline, CDR1 is MNHEY, CDR2 SVGAGI. CDR3 length: 14 residues. V lost 5 bases and J lost 7, with 17 bases in between. The CDR3 here is CASSEFKGPGGYTF. The CDR3 region has the DNA TGTGCCAGCAGTGAATTTAAAGGGCCCGGTGGCTACACCTTC.

As DNA, the CDR3 is TGTGCCAGCACCCTTGGGCTAGCGGTTGCCGGGGAGCTGTTTTTT. It yields the protein CASTLGLAVAGELFF. The chain employs TRBV14 and TRBJ2-2; 7 bases are shared with TRBD2. The CDR3 extends over 15 amino acids. The trim removed 7 bases at V and 6 bases at J, leaving 11 bases unmatched. Germline CDR1 SGHDN, CDR2 FVKESK.